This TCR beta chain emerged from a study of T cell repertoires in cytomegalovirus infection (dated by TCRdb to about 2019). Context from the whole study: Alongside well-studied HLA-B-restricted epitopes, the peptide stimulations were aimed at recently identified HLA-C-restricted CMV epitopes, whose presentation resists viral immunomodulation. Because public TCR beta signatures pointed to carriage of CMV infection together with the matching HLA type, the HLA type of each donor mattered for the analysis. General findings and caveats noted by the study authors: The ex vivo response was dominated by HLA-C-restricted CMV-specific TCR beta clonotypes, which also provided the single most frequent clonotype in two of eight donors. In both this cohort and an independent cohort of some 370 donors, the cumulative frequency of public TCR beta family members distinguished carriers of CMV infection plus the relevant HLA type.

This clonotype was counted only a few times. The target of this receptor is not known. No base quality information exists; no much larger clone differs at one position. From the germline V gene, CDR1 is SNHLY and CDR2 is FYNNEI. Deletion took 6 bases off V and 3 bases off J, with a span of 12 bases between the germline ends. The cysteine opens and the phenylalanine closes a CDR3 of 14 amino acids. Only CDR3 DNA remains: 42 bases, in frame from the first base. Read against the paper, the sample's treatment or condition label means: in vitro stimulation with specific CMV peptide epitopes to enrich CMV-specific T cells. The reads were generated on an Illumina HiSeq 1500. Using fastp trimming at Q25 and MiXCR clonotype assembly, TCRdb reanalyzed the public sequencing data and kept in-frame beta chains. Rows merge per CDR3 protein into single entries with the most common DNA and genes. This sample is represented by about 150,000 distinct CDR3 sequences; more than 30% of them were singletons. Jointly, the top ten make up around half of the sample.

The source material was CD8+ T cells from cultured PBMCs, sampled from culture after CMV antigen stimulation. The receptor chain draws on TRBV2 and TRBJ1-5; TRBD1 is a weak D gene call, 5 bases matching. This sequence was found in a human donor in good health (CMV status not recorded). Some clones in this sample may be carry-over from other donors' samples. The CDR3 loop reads CASSFGQFNQPQHF. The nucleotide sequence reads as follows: TGTGCCAGCAGCTTCGGACAATTCAATCAGCCCCAGCATTTT.